A selection of T cell receptor beta chains follows, all from one sample in a study of radiotherapy plus CTLA-4 blockade in lung cancer. The data were produced by immunoSEQ multiplex PCR, yet TCRdb's version contains in-frame clones alone and is incomplete. The repertoire consists of some 78,000 clones, with about 86% occurring once and the leading ten covering just over 2%. The source was peripheral blood, collected from a patient treated with radiotherapy plus ipilimumab. The receptors come from a human donor with non-small cell lung cancer who had a partial response to radiotherapy plus ipilimumab. CDR3s include the opening cysteine and the closing phenylalanine or tryptophan. The D gene is left open where the match is weak. Clone size appears in some rows only: once, few, many, or a class for an expanded clone.

cdr3_nt cdr3_aa v_call d_call clone_size j_call
TGTGCCAGTAGTATAGCCACACCGCAAGAGACCCAGTACTTC CASSIATPQETQYF TRBV19 . . TRBJ2-5
TGTGCCAGCAGCACTACTGTGAACAGGGGCCTGGCCTACGAGCAGTACTTC CASSTTVNRGLAYEQYF TRBV28 TRBD1 . TRBJ2-7
TGCGCCAGCAGCCAAGTTGGCCGAAATAGCAATCAGCCCCAGCATTTT CASSQVGRNSNQPQHF TRBV4-1 . once TRBJ1-5
TGTGCCAGCAGCCCGTTGGCAGGGCTGGTGAGTGCAGATACGCAGTATTTT CASSPLAGLVSADTQYF TRBV5-5 . . TRBJ2-3
TGTGCCTCGCGACAGGGAGTAGACTATGGCTACACCTTC CASRQGVDYGYTF TRBV30 TRBD1 . TRBJ1-2
TGTGCCAGCAGCCGGGACACTGAGCAGTTCTTC CASSRDTEQFF TRBV11-3 . . TRBJ2-1
TGTGCCAGCAGTCCGACAGGGGGGCATTCACCCCTCCACTTT CASSPTGGHSPLHF TRBV28 TRBD1 . TRBJ1-6
TGTGCCACCAGCAGAGTAACAGCCTACGAGCAGTACTTC CATSRVTAYEQYF TRBV15 . . TRBJ2-7
TGTGCCACCCGCCCGGGACACAGCGACACTGAAGCTTTCTTT CATRPGHSDTEAFF TRBV6-4 . . TRBJ1-1
TGTGCCAGCAGGCCTAGCGGGAGCTTCGATGAGCAGTTCTTC CASRPSGSFDEQFF TRBV6-1 TRBD2 few TRBJ2-1
TGTGCCAGCAATCGACAGAACTATGGCTACACCTTC CASNRQNYGYTF TRBV7-9 . . TRBJ1-2
TGTGCCAGCACGGGACAGGGGTTTATCAACTATGGCTACACCTTC CASTGQGFINYGYTF TRBV10-3 TRBD1 few TRBJ1-2
TGTGCCAGCAGCCTGGGTTGGGGGGGTAATCAGCCCCAGCATTTT CASSLGWGGNQPQHF TRBV7-8 . . TRBJ1-5
TGTGCCAGCAGCCCGGGCATGGGGGGGTACACCTTC CASSPGMGGYTF TRBV11-2 . . TRBJ1-2
TGCGCCAGCAGCCAAGTTTTAGGAGGGCGAGGCTACACCTTC CASSQVLGGRGYTF TRBV4-1 . few TRBJ1-2
TGCGCCAGCAGCTTACCACGGACAGGGGGCGCGGAACGCTATGGCTACACCTTC CASSLPRTGGAERYGYTF TRBV5-1 TRBD1 . TRBJ1-2
TGTGCCAGCATGGGGCATTCCACAGATACGCAGTATTTT CASMGHSTDTQYF TRBV6-1 . . TRBJ2-3
TGTGCCATCAGTGGGCTAGCCGCTACCTACAATGAGCAGTTCTTC CAISGLAATYNEQFF TRBV10-3 . . TRBJ2-1
TGTGCCAGCAGCTTAGGGGCCACTAGCGGGATCGCCGGGGAGCTGTTTTTT CASSLGATSGIAGELFF TRBV7-9 TRBD2 . TRBJ2-2
TGTGCCAGCATCTCGGGACAGTGGGTGTCCTATGAGCAGTTCTTC CASISGQWVSYEQFF TRBV28 TRBD1 . TRBJ2-1
TGTGCCAGCAGTTTCATCACAGGGGGCGCAGGGCATTGGAACGAGCAGTACTTC CASSFITGGAGHWNEQYF TRBV28 TRBD1 . TRBJ2-7
TGTGCCAGCAGCTTAGATTCTCACGAGCAGTACTTC CASSLDSHEQYF TRBV11-3 . . TRBJ2-7
TGTGCCACCAAATCGCACTACTCCTACGAGCAGTACTTC CATKSHYSYEQYF TRBV28 . . TRBJ2-7
TGCGCCAGCAGTGGTGCTAGCGGGAGAGGCGAGCAGTACTTC CASSGASGRGEQYF TRBV10-2 TRBD2 . TRBJ2-7
TGCAGCGTTGAAGATGCGGTTGTAGCGAGGAGCAATCAGCCCCAGCATTTT CSVEDAVVARSNQPQHF TRBV29-1 . . TRBJ1-5
TGTGCCAGCAGCCAAGCTCTAGCCCGCACAGATACGCAGTATTTT CASSQALARTDTQYF TRBV6-6 . . TRBJ2-3